These 32 T cell receptor beta chains were all obtained from the same sample, sequenced in a study of blood T cell repertoires in COVID-19. TCRdb's copy holds only in-frame clones and misses some; the assay was immunoSEQ multiplex PCR. This table has 410,000 or so clones, around 89% appearing once. What was sequenced was peripheral blood. These receptors were collected from a woman in her thirties or forties with COVID-19, enrolled during active disease.

The V and J genes are TRBV6-5 and TRBJ2-3; D is perhaps TRBD2 (6 bases). CDR3 size: 13 residues. Per the germline V gene, CDR1 is MNHEY and CDR2 is SVGAGI. V was clipped by 4 bases and J by 4 bases, with 9 bases between them. The CDR3 here is CASSFPGADTQYF. In DNA, the CDR3 is TGTGCCAGCAGTTTTCCGGGGGCAGATACGCAGTATTTT.

CDR3 in DNA: TGTGCCAGCAGCTTCGGGTCGGTGAACACCGGGGAGCTGTTTTTT. This codes for CASSFGSVNTGELFF. The rearrangement links TRBV5-5 to TRBJ2-2; D ambiguous. Germline values: CDR1 SGHKS, CDR2 YYEKEE (reference sequence). This CDR3 is built from 15 residues. Trimming cost V 2 bases and J 1 base, with 9 bases left between them.

The rearrangement joins TRBV3-1 (or the pseudogene TRBV3-2) to TRBJ1-1; TRBD1 is a possible D gene (5 bases). V was clipped by 1 base and J by 5 bases, with 14 bases between them. Looked up from germline, CDR1 is LGHDT and CDR2 is YNNKEL (reference sequence). The CDR3 runs to 15 residues. CDR3 region: CASSQGKGPETEAFF. The CDR3 DNA is TGTGCCAGCAGCCAAGGCAAGGGGCCGGAGACTGAAGCTTTCTTT.

The chain combines TRBV19 with TRBJ1-5; no firm D call. Germline lookup yields CDR1 LNHDA and CDR2 SQIVND (reference sequence). The CDR3 loop spans 16 amino acids. Trimming left V 1 base short and J 4 bases short, with 14 bases between. The CDR3 reads CASSIGGGRGNQPQHF. DNA for the CDR3: TGTGCCAGTAGTATAGGGGGAGGCCGGGGTAATCAGCCCCAGCATTTT.

The chain couples TRBV29-1 to TRBJ2-5; TRBD1 might be the D (5 bases). The germline gives CDR1 SQVTM, CDR2 ANQGSEA. The CDR3 is 15 amino acids. V lost 6 bases and J 4 bases, leaving 21 bases between the germline ends. CDR3 loop: CSVATPGSVGETQYF. CDR3 nucleotides: TGCAGCGTGGCAACACCAGGGTCGGTGGGAGAGACCCAGTACTTC.

This chain connects TRBV29-1 to TRBJ1-1; D gene uncertain. Germline values: CDR1 SQVTM, CDR2 ANQGSEA. The CDR3 length is 13 residues. Trimming removed 0 bases from V and 3 bases from J, with 8 bases in between. The CDR3 nucleotides are TGCAGCGTTGAAGAAGCCCAGGACACTGAAGCTTTCTTT. It specifies CSVEEAQDTEAFF. Based on the CDR3 plus reference TRBV29-1 and TRBJ1-1, the full variable domain is SAVISQKPSRDICQRGTSLTIQCQVDSQVTMMFWYRQQPGQSLTLIATANQGSEATYESGFVIDKFPISRPNLTFSTLTVSNMSPEDSSIYLCSVEEAQDTEAFFGQGTRLTVV.

The rearrangement uses TRBV30 and TRBJ1-4, with D unresolved. Deletions cut 0 bases from V and 0 bases from J, with 5 bases between. Germline V gene lookup returns CDR1 GTSNPN and CDR2 SVGIG (reference sequence). This CDR3 contains 14 residues. CDR3 protein: CAWSVLATNEKLFF. The CDR3 DNA sequence: TGTGCCTGGAGTGTACTAGCAACTAATGAAAAACTGTTTTTT.

DNA for the CDR3: TGTGCCAGCAAACCCGAGTGGGCAGGGAGGACTAACTATGGCTACACCTTC. This encodes CASKPEWAGRTNYGYTF. The rearrangement uses TRBV28 and TRBJ1-2; TRBD1 might be the D (5 bases). Trimming pared 7 bases from V and 0 bases from J, leaving 21 bases between. CDR1 MDHEN and CDR2 SYDVKM come from the germline V gene. The CDR3 spans 17 residues.

This chain uses TRBV27 with TRBJ1-4, with a weak D call TRBD1 (6 bases). Between the trimmed V and J ends, which lost 5 bases and 8 bases, there was a span of 18 bases. The germline gives CDR1 MNHEY, CDR2 SMNVEV (reference sequence). CDR3 length: 15 residues. The CDR3 DNA follows: TGTGCCAGCAGTGCGACCACAGGGATCAGGGAAAAACTGTTTTTT. Protein: CASSATTGIREKLFF.

The chain links TRBV10-3 to TRBJ2-3, with TRBD2 matching 7 bases. The CDR3 spans 13 residues. Germline CDR1 reads ENHRY; CDR2 reads SYGVKD. V lost 3 bases and J lost 5; bases outside the gene matches: 2. DNA of the CDR3: TGTGCCATCAGTGATGGGGGGGTAGATACGCAGTATTTT. Translation: CAISDGGVDTQYF.

V gene TRBV27 combines with J gene TRBJ1-4; D possibly corresponds to TRBD1 (5 bases). With 11 bases removed from V and 0 bases from J, the gap between germline ends came to 13 bases. The CDR3 has 14 residues. Germline V gene lookup returns CDR1 MNHEY and CDR2 SMNVEV (reference sequence). CDR3 amino acids: CASRQRATNEKLFF. The CDR3 nucleotides are TGTGCCTCCCGACAGAGAGCAACTAATGAAAAACTGTTTTTT.

The chain carries TRBV5-1 and TRBJ1-1; TRBD1 aligns across 7 bases. Germline CDR1 and CDR2: SGHRS and YFSETQ. The length of the CDR3 is 15 residues. The V and J ends lost 0 bases and 1 base, in that order; junction bases with no gene match: 3. CDR3 bases: TGCGCCAGCAGCTTGGGGAGGGGGCAGAACACTGAAGCTTTCTTT. Translated, it gives CASSLGRGQNTEAFF.

This clone was observed a single time. The chain carries TRBV19 and TRBJ2-5; TRBD2 aligns across 10 bases. Trimming removed 2 bases from V and 5 bases from J; junction bases left unmatched: 5. The CDR3 is 15 residues long. Per the germline V gene, CDR1 is LNHDA and CDR2 is SQIVND (reference sequence). CDR3 residues: CASSIKSGGAETQYF. The CDR3 DNA sequence: TGTGCCAGTAGTATAAAGAGCGGGGGGGCGGAGACCCAGTACTTC.

This clone was counted once. The CDR3 is CASSLEGLAGGPRRNEQFF. The CDR3 DNA follows: TGTGCCAGCAGCTTAGAAGGACTAGCGGGGGGGCCGCGCCGCAATGAGCAGTTCTTC. The chain couples TRBV13 to TRBJ2-1; 15 bases align to TRBD2. CDR3 length: 19 residues. The ends lost 1 base at V and 6 bases at J; junction bases unmatched: 10. Germline CDR1 is PRHDT and CDR2 is FYEKMQ (reference sequence).

The chain employs TRBV28 and TRBJ2-7; maybe TRBD1 (5 bases). Trimming removed 6 bases at V and 0 bases at J, with 15 bases between. This CDR3 region has 15 residues. From germline, CDR1 is MDHEN and CDR2 SYDVKM. The DNA of the CDR3 is TGTGCCAGCAGCCCCCAGGGATCAGGCTCCTACGAGCAGTACTTC. Translating it yields CASSPQGSGSYEQYF.

This chain connects TRBV4-1 to TRBJ2-7; perhaps TRBD1 as D (6 bases). The CDR3 is 16 residues long. Trimming stripped 7 bases from V and 0 bases from J, with 19 bases between. From germline, CDR1 is MGHRA and CDR2 YSYEKL. The CDR3 region has the DNA TGCGCCAGCACCAAAGAGTGGACAGCTTTCTCCTACGAGCAGTACTTC. It codes for CASTKEWTAFSYEQYF.

The chain recombines TRBV2 with TRBJ2-7; 10 bases agree with TRBD1. Germline CDR1 is SNHLY and CDR2 is FYNNEI. The CDR3 is 15 amino acids. V shed 6 bases and J 3 bases; nucleotides not matched to a gene: 8. CDR3 loop: CASSGNDRGLYEQYF. DNA of the CDR3: TGTGCCAGCAGCGGGAATGACAGGGGGCTCTACGAGCAGTACTTC.

The rearrangement uses TRBV24-1 and TRBJ2-7; 9 nucleotides agree with TRBD1. The germline gives CDR1 KGHDR, CDR2 SFDVKD. V trimming: 6 bases; J trimming: 0 bases; junction bases outside the gene matches: 5. The CDR3 is 15 residues long. In nucleotides, the CDR3 is TGTGCCACCAGTTACGGGACAGGGTTCTCCTACGAGCAGTACTTC. Residues: CATSYGTGFSYEQYF.

This clone is a singleton in its sample. The chain has TRBV6-2 or TRBV6-3 and TRBJ2-2; 14 nucleotides agree with TRBD2. This CDR3 region has 17 residues. Per germline, CDR1 MNHEY and CDR2 SVGEGT. The V gene end was trimmed by 0 bases and the J gene end by 6 bases; junction bases not matched to a gene: 3. The CDR3 DNA reads as TGTGCCAGCAGTTACTCCGGACTAGCGGGAGGTGCCGGGGAGCTGTTTTTT. Encoded protein: CASSYSGLAGGAGELFF.

The chain is built from TRBV28 and TRBJ1-2; D may be TRBD1 (6 bases). The CDR3 loop spans 16 amino acids. Germline V gives CDR1 MDHEN, CDR2 SYDVKM. The ends were cut back, 7 bases at V and 4 bases at J, with 22 bases in the middle. The CDR3 DNA reads as TGTGCCAGCAAGGGGGGGGTAATCGGGCCCTTCTATGGCTACACCTTC. Residues: CASKGGVIGPFYGYTF.

The chain combines TRBV6-2 or TRBV6-3 with TRBJ1-6; TRBD1 matches at 9 bases. Germline V CDR1 and CDR2: MNHEY, SVGEGT. Trimming cost V 5 bases and J 8 bases; bases outside gene matches: 7. The CDR3 has 15 amino acids. The CDR3 sequence: CASSPLDRGDSPLHF. The CDR3 DNA sequence: TGTGCCAGCAGTCCCCTGGACAGGGGTGATTCACCCCTCCACTTT.

The rearrangement joins TRBV7-8 to TRBJ1-2; the D gene is possibly TRBD1 (5 bases). Germline CDR1 and CDR2: SGHVS and FQNEAQ. V lost 5 bases and J lost 7, with 17 bases in between. The CDR3 consists of 14 residues. The CDR3 spells CASSLPGQVGGYTF. CDR3 coding DNA: TGTGCCAGCAGCCTCCCAGGGCAGGTTGGTGGCTACACCTTC. The variable domain in full, with the rest retrieved from reference TRBV7-8 and TRBJ1-2, is GAGVSQSPRYKVAKRGQDVALRCDPISGHVSLFWYQQALGQGPEFLTYFQNEAQLDKSGLPSDRFFAERPEGSVSTLKIQRTQQEDSAVYLCASSLPGQVGGYTFGSGTRLTVV.

The chain joins TRBV6-1 to TRBJ1-5; D is possibly TRBD1 (5 bases). The CDR3 has 15 residues. Germline loops: CDR1 MNHNS, CDR2 SASEGT. V shed 1 base and J shed 5 bases, with 12 bases lying between them. Written as DNA, the CDR3 is TGTGCCAGCAGTGAAGACTCACAAGGGGATCAGCCCCAGCATTTT. Translated: CASSEDSQGDQPQHF.

V usage is TRBV15 and J usage is TRBJ1-6; D not certain. In germline, CDR1 is LNHNV, CDR2 YYDKDF (reference sequence). V was shortened by 1 base and J by 3 bases, with 7 bases between the two germline ends. The CDR3 runs 15 residues. CDR3 residues: CATSRGTSYNSPLHF. CDR3 DNA sequence: TGTGCCACCAGCAGAGGAACAAGCTATAATTCACCCCTCCACTTT.

This sequence joins TRBV27 and TRBJ2-7; 11 bases map to TRBD1. The germline gives CDR1 MNHEY, CDR2 SMNVEV (reference sequence). The V and J ends lost 6 bases and 6 bases, in that order; junction bases with no gene match: 10. The CDR3 runs 15 residues. This CDR3 is CASSSPGQGGTEQYF. Here the CDR3 DNA reads TGTGCCAGCAGCTCACCGGGACAGGGGGGAACCGAGCAGTACTTC.

The V and J genes are TRBV12-5 and TRBJ1-4; TRBD1 is a possible D gene (5 bases). Trimming took off 1 base at V and 15 bases at J, with 9 bases between the two ends. The CDR3 has 11 residues. Germline V CDR1 and CDR2: LGHNT, FRNRAP. CDR3 sequence reads: CASGLGGAMFF. CDR3 nucleotide sequence: TGTGCTAGTGGTTTGGGGGGCGCGATGTTTTTT.

This clone was detected once. The CDR3 DNA reads as TGCGCCAGCAGCCAAACGACAGGGAGGAATAACTATGGCTACACCTTC. This encodes CASSQTTGRNNYGYTF. V and J are TRBV4-3 and TRBJ1-2; 7 nucleotides match TRBD1. The V gene's germline CDR1 is LGHNA and CDR2 YSLEER. This CDR3 comprises 16 residues. The J segment lost 1 base and the V segment lost 2 bases, leaving 7 bases of the junction unmatched.

The chain has TRBV5-4 and TRBJ1-2, with a tentative D call TRBD1 (6 bases). The CDR3 is 13 residues long. CDR1 is SGHNT, CDR2 YYREEE, per germline (reference sequence). Trimming shortened V by 4 bases and J by 9 bases, and 16 bases separated the two germline ends. The CDR3 is CASSLGQTDSYTF. For the CDR3, the DNA is TGTGCCAGCAGCCTCGGACAGACTGATAGCTACACCTTC. Based on the CDR3 plus reference TRBV5-4 and TRBJ1-2, the full variable domain is ETGVTQSPTHLIKTRGQQVTLRCSSQSGHNTVSWYQQALGQGPQFIFQYYREEENGRGNFPPRFSGLQFPNYSSELNVNALELDDSALYLCASSLGQTDSYTFGSGTRLTVV.

For the CDR3, the DNA is TGTGCCAGCAGCGTAGAAGGTCAGGTAGGTAAGACCCAGTACTTC. Residues: CASSVEGQVGKTQYF. The rearrangement links TRBV9 to TRBJ2-5, with D uncertain. Looked up from germline, CDR1 is SGDLS and CDR2 is YYNGEE. This CDR3 is built from 15 residues. The V gene lost 0 bases and the J gene lost 6 bases, with 15 bases spanning the gap.

This clone was detected a few times. The genes are TRBV6-5 and TRBJ1-1; 7 bases are shared with TRBD1. CDR1 is MNHEY, CDR2 SVGAGI, per germline. V lost 7 bases, J lost 12 bases, and 8 bases stayed unmatched. The CDR3 has 11 amino acids. The CDR3 loop is CASTQTGMTFF. The CDR3 DNA sequence: TGTGCCAGCACCCAGACAGGGATGACTTTCTTT.

The J gene is TRBJ1-5, the V gene TRBV19; D is unresolved. Germline V lookup: CDR1 LNHDA, CDR2 SQIVND (reference sequence). The CDR3 covers 12 residues. With 2 bases removed from V and 4 bases from J, the gap between germline ends came to 3 bases. The CDR3 DNA sequence: TGTGCCAGTAGTATACAAAATCAGCCCCAGCATTTT. It encodes CASSIQNQPQHF.

This chain links TRBV11-3 with TRBJ1-2; 7 positions agree with TRBD1. The CDR3 is 16 residues long. Germline V gene lookup returns CDR1 SGHNT and CDR2 YENEEA. The trim removed 0 bases at V and 2 bases at J, leaving 6 bases unmatched. The CDR3 here is CASSLERGPLNYGYTF. Here the CDR3 DNA reads TGTGCCAGCAGCTTAGAAAGGGGGCCTCTCAACTATGGCTACACCTTC.